The 10 T cell receptor beta chains presented below share a single source sample, sequenced in a study of blood T cell repertoires in COVID-19. TCRdb's copy holds only in-frame clones and misses some; the assay was immunoSEQ multiplex PCR. This sample yields about 120,000 clones, of which 76% are seen a single time; about 3.8% belongs to the top ten. Sequenced sample: peripheral blood. These receptors were collected from a woman at least 80 years old with acute or convalescent COVID-19.

This clone has only a few counts. The rearrangement joins TRBV19 to TRBJ1-1; D is possibly TRBD1 (5 bases). CDR3 length: 15 amino acids. V lost 1 base to trimming and J lost 0 bases, with 9 bases between them. Germline V lookup: CDR1 LNHDA, CDR2 SQIVND (reference sequence). CDR3 protein: CASSIGGQMNTEAFF. DNA of the CDR3: TGTGCCAGTAGTATAGGAGGACAAATGAACACTGAAGCTTTCTTT.

The chain is built from TRBV5-6 and TRBJ2-3, with 8 bases aligning to TRBD2. This CDR3 comprises 17 residues. Trimming took 0 bases from V and 2 from J; bases not matched to a gene: 8. Germline V gene sequence: CDR1 SGHDT, CDR2 YYEEEE. CDR3 region: CASSLAVRGALTDTQYF. The CDR3 region has the DNA TGTGCCAGCAGCTTGGCCGTGCGGGGGGCCCTCACAGATACGCAGTATTTT.

Only one count was recorded for this clone. This rearrangement joins TRBV30 to TRBJ1-2; TRBD1 aligns across 8 bases. Germline lookup yields CDR1 GTSNPN and CDR2 SVGIG (reference sequence). The CDR3 is made up of 12 amino acids. J gave up 5 bases and V 5 bases, and 4 bases lay outside the gene matches. The CDR3 reads CAWSRQGYGYTF. The CDR3 DNA sequence: TGTGCCTGGTCCAGACAGGGGTATGGCTACACCTTC.

This clone was seen more than once but under ten times. V gene TRBV7-2 combines with J gene TRBJ2-7; D is unresolved. Germline CDR1 reads SGHTA; CDR2 reads FQGNSA. Trimming cost V 2 bases and J 6 bases, with 8 bases left between them. The CDR3 is 12 amino acids. CDR3 loop: CASSLSLIEQYF. CDR3 bases: TGTGCCAGCAGCTTATCCCTTATCGAGCAGTACTTC.

V is TRBV4-2 and J is TRBJ1-4; 8 positions agree with TRBD1. There are 15 residues in the CDR3. CDR1 is LGHNA and CDR2 is YNFKEQ in the germline V gene. V dropped 2 bases and J dropped 8; count of bases not matched to a gene: 7. In nucleotides, the CDR3 is TGTGCCAGCAGCCAAACAAGGGACAGGTTGGAAAAACTGTTTTTT. Translated: CASSQTRDRLEKLFF.

This rearrangement joins TRBV28 to TRBJ2-1, with 9 bases lining up with TRBD1. With 3 bases clipped from V and 7 bases from J, the junction kept 7 bases outside the gene matches. The CDR3 is 15 amino acids. The germline gives CDR1 MDHEN, CDR2 SYDVKM. CDR3 coding DNA: TGTGCCAGCAGTTTTTGGGGGACAGGGATAAATGAGCAGTTCTTC. Translation gives CASSFWGTGINEQFF.

The chain uses TRBV2 and TRBJ2-1, with 12 bases fitting TRBD2. The germline V gene has CDR1 SNHLY and CDR2 FYNNEI. Trimming took 5 bases from V and 0 from J; bases not matched to a gene: 5. The CDR3 has 17 amino acids. The CDR3 here is CASSPGLAGGSYNEQFF. The CDR3 DNA sequence: TGTGCCAGCAGTCCGGGACTAGCGGGCGGCTCCTACAATGAGCAGTTCTTC.

Only one count was recorded for this clone. V usage is TRBV7-2 and J usage is TRBJ1-2, with D uncertain. The CDR3 contains 12 residues. V gave up 6 bases and J gave up 8 bases, with 13 bases separating them. Germline V gives CDR1 SGHTA, CDR2 FQGNSA. The CDR3 protein is CASRPPGLGYTF. Written as DNA, the CDR3 is TGTGCCAGCAGACCCCCGGGGTTGGGCTACACCTTC.

This clone has more than one count but fewer than ten. The genes are TRBV7-6 and TRBJ1-6; D perhaps matches TRBD1 (5 bases). The CDR3 spans 16 residues. In germline, CDR1 is SGHVS, CDR2 FNYEAQ. V gave up 1 base and J gave up 5 bases, with 12 bases separating them. The CDR3 coding sequence is TGTGCCAGCAGCTTAGTGGGGGGATCGGATAATTCACCCCTCCACTTT. Translating it yields CASSLVGGSDNSPLHF.

This sequence joins TRBV12-3 or TRBV12-4 and TRBJ2-7; possible D gene TRBD1, 5 bases. This CDR3 is 13 amino acids long. Trimming took 5 bases from V and 1 from J, leaving 9 bases between them. The CDR3 sequence is CASSVGPSYEQYF. The DNA for the CDR3 is TGTGCCAGCAGTGTGGGGCCTTCCTACGAGCAGTACTTC.